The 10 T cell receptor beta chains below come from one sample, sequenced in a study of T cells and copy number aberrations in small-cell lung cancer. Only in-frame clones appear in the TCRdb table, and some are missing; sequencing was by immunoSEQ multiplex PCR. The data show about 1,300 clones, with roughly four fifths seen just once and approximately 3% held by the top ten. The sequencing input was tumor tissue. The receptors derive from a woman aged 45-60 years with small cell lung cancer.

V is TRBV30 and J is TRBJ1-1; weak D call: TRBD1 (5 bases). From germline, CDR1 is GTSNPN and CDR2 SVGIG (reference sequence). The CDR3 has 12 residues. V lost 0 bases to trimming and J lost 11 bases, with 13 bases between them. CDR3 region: CAWSVKGSGAFF. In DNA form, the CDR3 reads TGTGCCTGGAGTGTTAAGGGGTCAGGGGCTTTCTTT.

CDR3 residues: CASSIARGQNEKLFF. The CDR3 DNA sequence: TGTGCCAGTAGTATAGCCCGGGGGCAGAATGAAAAACTGTTTTTT. This chain links TRBV19 with TRBJ1-4, with a possible D match to TRBD1 (6 bases). The germline V gene has CDR1 LNHDA and CDR2 SQIVND (reference sequence). With 1 base removed from V and 5 bases from J, the gap between germline ends came to 11 bases. This CDR3 has 15 amino acids.

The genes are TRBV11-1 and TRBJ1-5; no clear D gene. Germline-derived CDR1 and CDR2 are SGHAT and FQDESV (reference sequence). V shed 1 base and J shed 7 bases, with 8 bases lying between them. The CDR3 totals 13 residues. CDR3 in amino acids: CASSLGAGQPQHF. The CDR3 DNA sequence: TGTGCCAGCAGCTTAGGAGCCGGCCAGCCCCAGCATTTT.

In DNA, the CDR3 is TGCAGCGTTGAGGGTCTCCATGAAGCTTTCTTT. This translates into CSVEGLHEAFF. The V call is TRBV29-1, the J call TRBJ1-1; D not resolved. The CDR3 is made up of 11 amino acids. Germline V gene sequence: CDR1 SQVTM, CDR2 ANQGSEA. V dropped 3 bases and J dropped 7 bases, with 9 bases sitting between them.

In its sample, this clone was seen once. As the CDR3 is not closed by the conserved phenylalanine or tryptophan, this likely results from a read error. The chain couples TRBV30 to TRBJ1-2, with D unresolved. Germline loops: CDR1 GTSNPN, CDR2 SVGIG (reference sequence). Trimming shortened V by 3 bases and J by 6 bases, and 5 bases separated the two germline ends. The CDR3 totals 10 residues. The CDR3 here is CAWRSHGYTL. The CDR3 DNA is TGTGCCTGGAGGTCTCATGGCTACACCCTC.

CDR3 coding DNA: TGTGCCAGCGGCCCGTGGGCGGGATATTTGGAGACCCAGTACTTC. Protein: CASGPWAGYLETQYF. This chain links TRBV27 with TRBJ2-5, with TRBD2 as a possible D gene (6 bases). CDR3 length equals 15 residues. Germline assignment: CDR1 MNHEY and CDR2 SMNVEV (reference sequence). V was cut by 8 bases and J by 5 bases, with 21 bases left in between.

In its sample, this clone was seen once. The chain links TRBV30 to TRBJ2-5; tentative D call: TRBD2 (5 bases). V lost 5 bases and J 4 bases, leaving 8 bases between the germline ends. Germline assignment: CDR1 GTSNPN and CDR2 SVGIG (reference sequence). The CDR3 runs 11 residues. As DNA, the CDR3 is TGTGCCTGGGGACTCGGAGAGACCCAGTACTTC. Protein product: CAWGLGETQYF.

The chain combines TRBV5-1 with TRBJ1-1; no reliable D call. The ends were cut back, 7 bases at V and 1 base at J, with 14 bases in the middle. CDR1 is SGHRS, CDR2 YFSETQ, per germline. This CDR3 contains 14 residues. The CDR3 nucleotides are TGCGCCAGCGGTCGGCCGGGGTCGAACACTGAAGCTTTCTTT. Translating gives CASGRPGSNTEAFF.

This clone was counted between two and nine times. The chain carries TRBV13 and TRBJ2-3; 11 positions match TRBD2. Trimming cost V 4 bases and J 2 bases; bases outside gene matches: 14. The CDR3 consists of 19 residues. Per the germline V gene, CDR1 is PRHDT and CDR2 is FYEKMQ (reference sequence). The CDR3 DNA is TGTGCCAGCAGCTCCCAATTAGCGGGAGGGACAGTATACACAGATACGCAGTATTTT. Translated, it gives CASSSQLAGGTVYTDTQYF.

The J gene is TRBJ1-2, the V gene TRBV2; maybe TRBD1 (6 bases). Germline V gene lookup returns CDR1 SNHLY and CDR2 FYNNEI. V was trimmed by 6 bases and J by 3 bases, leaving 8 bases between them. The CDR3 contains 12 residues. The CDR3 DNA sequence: TGTGCCAGCAGCCCAGGGGACTATGGCTACACCTTC. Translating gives CASSPGDYGYTF. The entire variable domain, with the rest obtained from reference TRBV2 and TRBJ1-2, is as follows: EPEVTQTPSHQVTQMGQEVILRCVPISNHLYFYWYRQILGQKVEFLVSFYNNEISEKSEIFDDQFSVERPDGSNFTLKIRSTKLEDSAMYFCASSPGDYGYTFGSGTRLTVV.